This TCR beta chain was documented in a study of T cells in Graves' hyperthyroidism and ophthalmopathy (dated by TCRdb to between 2018 and 2021). With respect to the entire study: Peripheral blood was collected at initial diagnosis, before any treatment. TCR V-J signatures able to tell the groups apart were searched for in a discovery cohort of around 95 patients, of whom fewer than 45 had Graves' ophthalmopathy and some 60 had stable Graves' hyperthyroidism. Prospective prediction of ophthalmopathy was tested in an independent validation cohort of 18 to 20 hyperthyroidism patients and 15 to 17 patients who later progressed to ophthalmopathy. For training and testing, the 100 patients in the discovery cohort were randomly divided in a 7:3 ratio. Thyroid tissue and blood T-cell repertoires from several Graves' hyperthyroidism patients were also compared in the study. After blood sampling, hyperthyroidism patients were treated with methimazole at a starting dose of 30 mg daily, and ophthalmopathy patients were treated with high-dose intravenous methylprednisolone. The paper describes TCR Vbeta CDR3 sequencing of around 140 peripheral blood samples, made up of about 41 ophthalmopathy patients, 70 to 75 hyperthyroidism patients and 17 progressor patients. General study outcomes and caveats: Most expanded thyroid clonotypes (frequency above 0.001) were also detected in blood, a finding suggesting that blood repertoires may reflect thyroid immune responses. No statistical method was used to set the sample size in advance, and investigators knew the group allocation. Ophthalmopathy was separated from stable hyperthyroidism by a 13 V-J signature model, with around 90% sensitivity and 81% to 83% specificity obtained in cross-validation and 80%/75% obtained in testing. In validation, progression to ophthalmopathy was predicted by the model with 65% to 71% sensitivity and just over 72% specificity, a median of around 5.9 months before onset.

Stable Graves' hyperthyroidism was defined as the absence of progression to ophthalmopathy over 18 months of follow-up. Hyperthyroidism patients were newly diagnosed, with disease duration under 2 months, and aged 18 to 65 years. Exclusion was applied to patients with uncontrolled infections, other autoimmune diseases, pregnancy or lactation. Diagnoses were established on the basis of clinical symptoms, serum thyroxine and TRAb, thyroid ultrasound, and orbital computed tomography. PBMCs were separated from approximately 10 ml of fresh peripheral blood using Ficoll-Paque density gradient centrifugation. Total RNA was extracted with Trizol reagent, and quality was checked on an Agilent 2100 Bioanalyzer. This clonotype was counted many times. Its antigen has not been determined. No per-base quality is available; no much larger clone lies one base away. The CDR3 covers 13 residues, taking in both the cysteine and the phenylalanine. The sequence is cut down to CDR3 DNA, 39 bases in frame from base 1. Relative to germline, V is 3 bases shorter and J is 4 bases shorter, with 9 bases between their ends. The germline V gene provides CDR1 KGHDR and CDR2 SFDVKD.

The TCR beta CDR3 regions were amplified from RNA transcripts. The TCR CDR3 was subjected to a first round of RT-PCR using the HTBI primer set and the Qiagen OneStep RT-PCR kit. Libraries were constructed in a second round of multiplex PCR, after which size selection and purification were carried out. Libraries were sequenced paired-end with 100 bp reads on an Illumina HiSeq2000. The published analysis was carried out like this. SOAPnuke was used to process the raw data, removing reads that contained adapters or uncalled bases, had a mean Phred below 15, or lacked an exact match to the constant primer or identifier. High-quality paired reads were merged with COPE v1.2.5, and unique nucleotide sequences were defined as clonotypes. Clonotypes were aligned to IMGT TRBV, TRBD and TRBJ reference segments using MiTCR v1.1. The analysis was restricted to V-J combinations with a frequency above 0.0001, which together covered 99% to 99.2% of the repertoires. A TCS score was defined as the ratio between F50 (clonal expansion) and ExV (chaos), using BLOSUM62-based TCRdist between CDR3 peptides within each V-J. Welch's t-statistics and random forest reduced roughly 540 V-J features to 13, which were used in a naive Bayes classifier (R e1071). Using fastp at Q25 and MiXCR, TCRdb reprocessed the public reads and kept productive beta chains. Rows are combined by CDR3 protein, so each entry shows the most common genes and DNA. TCRdb, not the original authors, processed these V and J calls. The sample table lists 300,000 to 350,000 distinct CDR3 sequences, around 14% of them with a count of one. The leading ten clones occupy around 23% of the sample.

Sequenced input: blood. The chain is assembled from TRBV24-1 and TRBJ2-7; the D gene is unclear. This receptor was obtained from a woman aged 25 to 39 with Graves' hyperthyroidism. CDR3 region: CATSDPMQYEQYF. The DNA sequence follows: TGTGCCACCAGTGATCCGATGCAGTACGAGCAGTACTTC.